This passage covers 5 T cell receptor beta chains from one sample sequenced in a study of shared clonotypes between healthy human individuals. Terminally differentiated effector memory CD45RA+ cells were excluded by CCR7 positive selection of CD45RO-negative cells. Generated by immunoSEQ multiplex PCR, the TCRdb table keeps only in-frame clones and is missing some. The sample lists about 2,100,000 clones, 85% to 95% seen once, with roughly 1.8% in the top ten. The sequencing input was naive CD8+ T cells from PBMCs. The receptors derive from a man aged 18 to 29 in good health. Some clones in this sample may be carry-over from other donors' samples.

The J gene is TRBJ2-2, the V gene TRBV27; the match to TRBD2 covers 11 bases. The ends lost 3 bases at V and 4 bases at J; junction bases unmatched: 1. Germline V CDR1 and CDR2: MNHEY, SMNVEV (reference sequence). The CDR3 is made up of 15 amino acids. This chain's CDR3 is CASSFTSGSTGELFF. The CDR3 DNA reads TGTGCCAGCAGTTTTACTAGCGGGAGCACCGGGGAGCTGTTTTTT.

The CDR3 reads CASSFGGGTGELFF. The CDR3, as DNA: TGTGCCAGCAGCTTCGGTGGCGGGACCGGGGAGCTGTTTTTT. J is TRBJ2-2 and V is TRBV5-4, with a tentative D call TRBD2 (5 bases). Trimming cost V 2 bases and J 5 bases, with 10 bases left between them. Germline CDR1 and CDR2: SGHNT and YYREEE (reference sequence). CDR3 length equals 14 residues.

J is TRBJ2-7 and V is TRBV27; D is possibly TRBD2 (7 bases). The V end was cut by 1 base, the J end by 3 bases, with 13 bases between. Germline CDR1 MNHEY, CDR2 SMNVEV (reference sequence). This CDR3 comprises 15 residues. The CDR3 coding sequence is TGTGCCAGCAGTTTATTTGCGGGGGCCATCTACGAGCAGTACTTC. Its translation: CASSLFAGAIYEQYF.

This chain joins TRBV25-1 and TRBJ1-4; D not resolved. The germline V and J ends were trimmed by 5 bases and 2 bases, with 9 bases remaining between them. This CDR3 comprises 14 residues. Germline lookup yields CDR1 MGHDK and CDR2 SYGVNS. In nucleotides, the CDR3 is TGTGCCAGCAGTTTGGGAGAGACTAATGAAAAACTGTTTTTT. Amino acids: CASSLGETNEKLFF.

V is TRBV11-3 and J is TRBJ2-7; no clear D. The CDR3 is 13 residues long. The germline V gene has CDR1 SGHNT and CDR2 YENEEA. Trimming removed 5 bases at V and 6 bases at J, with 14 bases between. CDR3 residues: CASSPTHSSEQYF. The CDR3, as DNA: TGTGCCAGCAGCCCCACCCATTCGAGCGAGCAGTACTTC.